This T cell receptor (beta chain) is drawn from a study of blood T cell repertoires in COVID-19. Study-wide background: T cells, B-cell-depleted T cells, or PBMCs provided the cDNA or gDNA that served as material.

The V gene end was trimmed by 9 bases and the J gene end by 5 bases; junction bases not matched to a gene: 8. Germline V gene lookup returns CDR1 KGHDR and CDR2 SFDVKD. The CDR3 consists of 15 residues. Per the study methods: Estimation of nucleated cell counts relied on the amplification of reference gene primers. Profiled with immunoSEQ multiplex PCR; TCRdb holds only in-frame clones, not every one. V, J and clone size were drawn from that table, and D and trimming were deduced from the DNA. The data show about 380,000 clones, less than 85% seen once. The specimen was peripheral blood. J is TRBJ2-2 and V is TRBV24-1; 10 bases are shared with TRBD1. The receptor comes from a young woman with acute or convalescent COVID-19. The CDR3 nucleotides read TGTGCCACCGCGCCGGGACAGGGGCGAACCGGGGAGCTGTTTTTT. Protein product: CATAPGQGRTGELFF.